This T cell receptor (beta chain) is drawn from a study of blood T cell repertoires in COVID-19. For the study at large: Collection of acute and convalescent COVID-19 samples took place in the United States, Italy and Spain.

Trimming stripped 0 bases from V and 4 bases from J, with 13 bases between. The CDR3 loop spans 15 amino acids. The V gene's germline CDR1 is SGHRS and CDR2 YFSETQ. Study processing details: Reference gene primer amplification in the assay estimated nucleated cell counts. The data were produced by immunoSEQ multiplex PCR, yet TCRdb's version contains in-frame clones alone and is incomplete. From that table come the V and J calls and clone size; the DNA was used to work out D and trimming. The sample contains around 460,000 clones, roughly 90% of which appear only once. This clone was counted between two and nine times.

V is TRBV5-1 and J is TRBJ1-1; tentative D call: TRBD1 (5 bases). Sequenced: peripheral blood. The TCR was taken from a man aged 18 to 30 with COVID-19, enrolled during active disease. The CDR3 here is CASSLAGGLGTEAFF. CDR3 sequence (DNA): TGCGCCAGCAGCTTGGCTGGGGGGTTGGGCACTGAAGCTTTCTTT.